Here is one TCR delta chain with its context. This likely came from a read error, as a far larger clone is one base away. The identical CDR3 is also encoded by other nucleotide sequences in the sample. TCRdb re-called clones from the multiplex PCR reads via CATT. The sample includes more than 45,000 delta-chain clones, around 1.5% seen only once; the top ten take 15%. These data are taken from a study of γδ T cells in repeated Plasmodium falciparum infection. The sequence was collected from a pool of human donors (malaria-infected and uninfected, not separated). Sequencing input: gamma-delta T cells from blood.

The CDR3 loop reads CALGELPSYIFTDKLIF. Here the CDR3 DNA reads TGTGCTCTTGGGGAACTTCCATCATATATCTTCACCGACAAACTCATCTTT. V and J are TRDV1 and TRDJ1; no definite D call. TCRdb supplies no J gene; here it was assigned by aligning the nucleotide sequence to germline. Germline V gene data show CDR1 as TSWWSYY and CDR2 as QGS. The CDR3 is made up of 17 amino acids.